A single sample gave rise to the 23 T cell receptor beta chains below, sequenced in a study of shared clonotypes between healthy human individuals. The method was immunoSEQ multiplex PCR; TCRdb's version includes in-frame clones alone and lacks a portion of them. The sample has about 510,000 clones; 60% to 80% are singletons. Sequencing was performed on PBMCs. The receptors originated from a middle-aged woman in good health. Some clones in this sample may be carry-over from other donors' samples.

The CDR3 spells CASSIASPGQGFTGELFF. CDR3 nucleotides: TGTGCCAGTAGTATAGCCTCACCGGGACAGGGTTTCACCGGGGAGCTGTTTTTT. The chain couples TRBV19 to TRBJ2-2; 9 nucleotides align to TRBD1. The V segment lost 1 base and the J segment 4 bases; nucleotides outside the gene matches: 10. The CDR3 loop spans 18 amino acids. Looked up from germline, CDR1 is LNHDA and CDR2 is SQIVND (reference sequence).

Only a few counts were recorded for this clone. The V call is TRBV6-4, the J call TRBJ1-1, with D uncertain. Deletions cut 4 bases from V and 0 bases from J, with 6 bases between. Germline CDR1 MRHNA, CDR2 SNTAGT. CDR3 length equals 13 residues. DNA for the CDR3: TGTGCCAGCAGTGCCGAGATGAACACTGAAGCTTTCTTT. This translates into CASSAEMNTEAFF.

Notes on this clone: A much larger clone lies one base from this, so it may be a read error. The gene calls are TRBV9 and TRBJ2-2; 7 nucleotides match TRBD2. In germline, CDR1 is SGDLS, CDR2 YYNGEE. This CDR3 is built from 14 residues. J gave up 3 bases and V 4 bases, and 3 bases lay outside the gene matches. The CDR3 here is CASSTRGDTGELFF. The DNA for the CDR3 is TGTGCCAGCAGCACCCGGGGGGACACCGGGGAGCTGTTTTTT.

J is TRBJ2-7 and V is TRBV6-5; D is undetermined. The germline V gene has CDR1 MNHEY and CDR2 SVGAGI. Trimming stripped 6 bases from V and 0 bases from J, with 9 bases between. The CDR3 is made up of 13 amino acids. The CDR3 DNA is TGTGCCAGCAGAAGGACGGTCTCCTACGAGCAGTACTTC. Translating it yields CASRRTVSYEQYF.

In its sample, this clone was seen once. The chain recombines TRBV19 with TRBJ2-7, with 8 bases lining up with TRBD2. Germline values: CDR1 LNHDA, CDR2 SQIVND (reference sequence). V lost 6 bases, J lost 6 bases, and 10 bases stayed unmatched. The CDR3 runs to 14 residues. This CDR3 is CASRLSGGPSEQYF. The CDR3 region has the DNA TGTGCCAGTAGGCTATCGGGGGGGCCCAGCGAGCAGTACTTC.

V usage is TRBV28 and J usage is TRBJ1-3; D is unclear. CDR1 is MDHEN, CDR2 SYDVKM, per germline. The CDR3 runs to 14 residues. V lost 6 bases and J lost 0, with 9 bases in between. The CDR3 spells CASRSGSSGNTIYF. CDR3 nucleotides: TGTGCCAGCAGAAGTGGGAGCTCTGGAAACACCATATATTTT. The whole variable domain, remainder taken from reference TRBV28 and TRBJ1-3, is DVKVTQSSRYLVKRTGEKVFLECVQDMDHENMFWYRQDPGLGLRLIYFSYDVKMKEKGDIPEGYSVSREKKERFSLILESASTNQTSMYLCASRSGSSGNTIYFGEGSWLTVV.

The CDR3 DNA sequence: TGTGCCAGCAGCTTTGCGGGTGTAGGGGAGACCCAGTACTTC. Translation: CASSFAGVGETQYF. This chain links TRBV7-9 with TRBJ2-5; weak D call: TRBD2 (5 bases). In germline, CDR1 is SEHNR, CDR2 FQNEAQ (reference sequence). Between the trimmed V and J ends, which lost 3 bases and 5 bases, there was a span of 13 bases. This CDR3 contains 14 residues.

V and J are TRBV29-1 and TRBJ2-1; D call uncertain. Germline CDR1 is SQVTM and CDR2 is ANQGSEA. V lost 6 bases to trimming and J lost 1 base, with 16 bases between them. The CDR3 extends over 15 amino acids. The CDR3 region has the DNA TGCAGCGTGAGCCTCAACCGACTGTCCTACAATGAGCAGTTCTTC. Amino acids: CSVSLNRLSYNEQFF.

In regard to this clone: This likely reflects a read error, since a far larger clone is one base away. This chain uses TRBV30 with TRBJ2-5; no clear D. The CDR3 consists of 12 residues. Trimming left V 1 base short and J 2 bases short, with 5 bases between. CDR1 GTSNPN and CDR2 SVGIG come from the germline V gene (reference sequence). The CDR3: CAWSAQQETQYF. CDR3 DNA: TGTGCCTGGAGTGCACAGCAAGAGACCCAGTACTTC.

The CDR3 spells CASSPPAGTNEQFF. CDR3 DNA: TGTGCCAGCTCACCACCGGCGGGAACCAATGAGCAGTTCTTC. The rearrangement joins TRBV18 to TRBJ2-1, with a weak D call TRBD2 (6 bases). The CDR3 sequence is 14 residues long. V lost 0 bases and J 6 bases, leaving 9 bases between the germline ends. From germline, CDR1 is KGHSH and CDR2 LQKENI. Combining the CDR3 with reference TRBV18 and TRBJ2-1 gives the whole variable domain NAGVMQNPRHLVRRRGQEARLRCSPMKGHSHVYWYRQLPEEGLKFMVYLQKENIIDESGMPKERFSAEFPKEGPSILRIQQVVRGDSAAYFCASSPPAGTNEQFFGPGTRLTVL.

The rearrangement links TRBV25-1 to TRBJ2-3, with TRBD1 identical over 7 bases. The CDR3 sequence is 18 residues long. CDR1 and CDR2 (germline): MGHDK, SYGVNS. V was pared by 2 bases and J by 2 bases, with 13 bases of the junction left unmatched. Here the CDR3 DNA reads TGTGCCAGCAGTGAAATGACATCCGGGACAGCCTTCACAGATACGCAGTATTTT. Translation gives CASSEMTSGTAFTDTQYF.

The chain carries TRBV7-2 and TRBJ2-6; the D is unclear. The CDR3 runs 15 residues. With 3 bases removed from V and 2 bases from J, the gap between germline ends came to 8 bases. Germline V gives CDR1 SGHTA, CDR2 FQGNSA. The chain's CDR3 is CASSFRQAGANVLTF. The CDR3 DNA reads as TGTGCCAGCAGCTTTCGGCAGGCTGGGGCCAACGTCCTGACTTTC.

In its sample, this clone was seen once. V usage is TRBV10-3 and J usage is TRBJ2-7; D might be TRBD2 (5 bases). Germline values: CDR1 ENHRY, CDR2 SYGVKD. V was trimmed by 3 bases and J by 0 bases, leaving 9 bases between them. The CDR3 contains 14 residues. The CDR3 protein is CAISDSGFSYEQYF. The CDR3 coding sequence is TGTGCCATCAGTGATTCGGGGTTCTCCTACGAGCAGTACTTC.

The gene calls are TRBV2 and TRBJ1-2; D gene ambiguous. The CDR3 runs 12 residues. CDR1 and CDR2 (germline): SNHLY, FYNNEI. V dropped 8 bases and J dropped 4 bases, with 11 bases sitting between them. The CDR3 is CASLNLIYGYTF. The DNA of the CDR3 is TGTGCCAGCCTTAACCTCATCTATGGCTACACCTTC.

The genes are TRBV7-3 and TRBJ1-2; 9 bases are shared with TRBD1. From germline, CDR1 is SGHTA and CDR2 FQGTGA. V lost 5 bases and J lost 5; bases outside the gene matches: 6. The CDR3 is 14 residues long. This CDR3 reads CASSEGQGSYGYTF. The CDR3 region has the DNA TGTGCCAGCAGCGAGGGACAGGGCTCATATGGCTACACCTTC.

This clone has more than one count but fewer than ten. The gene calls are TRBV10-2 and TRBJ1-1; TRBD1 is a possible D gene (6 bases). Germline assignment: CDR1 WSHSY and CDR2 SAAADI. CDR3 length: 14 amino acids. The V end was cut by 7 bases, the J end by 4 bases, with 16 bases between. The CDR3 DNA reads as TGCGCCAGCACAGGGGTCGTTTTGGGCACTGAAGCTTTCTTT. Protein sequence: CASTGVVLGTEAFF.

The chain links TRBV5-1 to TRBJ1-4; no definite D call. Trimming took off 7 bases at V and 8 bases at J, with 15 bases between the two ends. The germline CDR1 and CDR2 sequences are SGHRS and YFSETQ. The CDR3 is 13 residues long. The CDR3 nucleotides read TGCGCCAGCCAACCGGGTCCCGAGGAAAAACTGTTTTTT. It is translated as CASQPGPEEKLFF.

The CDR3 protein is CASSAVKRSANYGYTF. CDR3 DNA sequence: TGTGCCAGCAGCGCGGTGAAGCGCTCAGCTAACTATGGCTACACCTTC. The chain combines TRBV5-4 with TRBJ1-2; D gene ambiguous. Deletions cut 4 bases from V and 0 bases from J, with 16 bases between. CDR1 SGHNT and CDR2 YYREEE come from the germline V gene (reference sequence). The CDR3 loop spans 16 amino acids.

The CDR3 DNA sequence: TGCGCCAGCAGCTTGGGACCCCTGGGGCCGGAAGGTGAGCAGTTCTTC. Its protein product is CASSLGPLGPEGEQFF. The chain joins TRBV5-1 to TRBJ2-1; D is possibly TRBD1 (5 bases). The germline gives CDR1 SGHRS, CDR2 YFSETQ. The V end lost 0 bases, the J end lost 9 bases, and 19 bases lay between the germline ends. The length of the CDR3 is 16 residues.

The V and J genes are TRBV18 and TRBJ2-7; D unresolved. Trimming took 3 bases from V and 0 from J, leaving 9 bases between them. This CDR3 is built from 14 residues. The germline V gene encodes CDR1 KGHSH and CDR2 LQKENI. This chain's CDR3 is CASSPTEISYEQYF. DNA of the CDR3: TGTGCCAGCTCACCCACCGAGATCTCCTACGAGCAGTACTTC.

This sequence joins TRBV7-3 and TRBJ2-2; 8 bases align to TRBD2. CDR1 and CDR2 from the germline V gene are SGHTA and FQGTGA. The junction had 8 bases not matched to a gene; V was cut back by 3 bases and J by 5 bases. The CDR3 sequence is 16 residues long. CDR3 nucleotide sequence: TGTGCCAGCAGCTTGCAAGCGGGAGTAGCTACCGGGGAGCTGTTTTTT. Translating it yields CASSLQAGVATGELFF.

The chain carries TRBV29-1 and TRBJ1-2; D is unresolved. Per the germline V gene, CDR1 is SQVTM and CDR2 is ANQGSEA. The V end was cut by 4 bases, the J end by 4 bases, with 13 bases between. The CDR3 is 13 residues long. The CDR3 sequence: CSVGAQASYGYTF. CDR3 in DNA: TGCAGCGTTGGGGCCCAGGCCAGCTATGGCTACACCTTC.

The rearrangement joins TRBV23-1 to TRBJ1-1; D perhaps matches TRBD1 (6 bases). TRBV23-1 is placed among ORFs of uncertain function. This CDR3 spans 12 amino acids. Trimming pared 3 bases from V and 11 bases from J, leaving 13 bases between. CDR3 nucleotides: TGCGCCAGCAGTCAGAACAGGGTGACCGCTTTCTTT. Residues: CASSQNRVTAFF.